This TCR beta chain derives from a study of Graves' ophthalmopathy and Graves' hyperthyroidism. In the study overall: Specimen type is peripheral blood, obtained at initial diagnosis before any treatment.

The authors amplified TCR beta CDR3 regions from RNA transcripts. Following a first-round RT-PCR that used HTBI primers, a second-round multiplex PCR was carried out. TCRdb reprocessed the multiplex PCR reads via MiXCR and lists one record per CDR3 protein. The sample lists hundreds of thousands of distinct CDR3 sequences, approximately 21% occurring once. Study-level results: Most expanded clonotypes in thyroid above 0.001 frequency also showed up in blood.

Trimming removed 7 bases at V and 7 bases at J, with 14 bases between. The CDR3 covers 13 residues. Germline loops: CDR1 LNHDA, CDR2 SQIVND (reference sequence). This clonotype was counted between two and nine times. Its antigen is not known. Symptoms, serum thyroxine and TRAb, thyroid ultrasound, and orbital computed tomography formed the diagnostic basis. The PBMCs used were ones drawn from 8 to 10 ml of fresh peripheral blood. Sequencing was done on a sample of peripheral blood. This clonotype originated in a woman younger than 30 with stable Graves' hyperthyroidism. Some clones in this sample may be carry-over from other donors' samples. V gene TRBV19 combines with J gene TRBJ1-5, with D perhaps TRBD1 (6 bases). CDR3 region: CASTLTGRQPQHF. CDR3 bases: TGTGCCAGTACACTAACAGGGCGGCAGCCCCAGCATTTT.